A single sample gave rise to the 5 T cell receptor beta chains below, sequenced in a study of T-cell reconstitution after alpha-beta-depleted transplantation in children. Researchers prepared the TCRbeta library using unique molecular identifiers, the study reports. TCRdb re-called the PCR reads with MiXCR, one entry per CDR3 protein. Among about 15,000 distinct CDR3 sequences, approximately 5.5% were seen once, and the ten largest hold about 7.2%. This specimen consisted of PBMCs, obtained before TCRalphabeta/CD19-depleted stem cell transplant. The receptor source for this set is a boy aged 5 to 17 with acute lymphoblastic leukemia, due to receive a stem cell transplant.

This clonotype turned up a few times. This sequence joins TRBV5-6 and TRBJ2-3; no clear D gene. This CDR3 region has 16 residues. V was pared by 1 base and J by 0 bases, with 12 bases between. CDR1 and CDR2 from the germline V gene are SGHDT and YYEEEE. The CDR3 sequence: CASSLISRSSTDTQYF. The CDR3 DNA follows: TGTGCCAGCAGCTTGATATCCCGGAGTAGCACAGATACGCAGTATTTT.

This clonotype was recorded many times. The chain joins TRBV27 to TRBJ1-3; TRBD1 is a possible D gene (5 bases). Trimming took 0 bases from V and 1 from J, leaving 7 bases between them. CDR1 MNHEY and CDR2 SMNVEV come from the germline V gene (reference sequence). The CDR3 runs to 15 residues. CDR3 sequence reads: CASSLSAGSGNTIYF. The CDR3 nucleotides read TGTGCCAGCAGTTTATCAGCAGGGTCTGGAAACACCATATATTTT.

This clonotype is medium-sized (0.01 to 0.1%). The genes are TRBV21-1 and TRBJ2-5; the table names TRBD2, a call not compared with the DNA. TRBV21-1 represents a pseudogene. The CDR3 totals 17 residues. The CDR3 sequence: CASSSYSRGAHLETQYF. The CDR3 DNA reads TGTGCCAGCAGCTCCTATAGCCGGGGGGCCCATTTGGAGACCCAGTACTTC.

This clonotype occurred many times. The rearrangement joins TRBV11-3 to TRBJ2-1, with TRBD2 matching over 7 bases. The V segment lost 2 bases and the J segment 7 bases; nucleotides outside the gene matches: 2. CDR3 length: 13 residues. CDR1 is SGHNT, CDR2 YENEEA, per germline. The CDR3: CASSLQAGNEQFF. CDR3 sequence (DNA): TGTGCCAGCAGCTTACAAGCGGGAAATGAGCAGTTCTTC.

This clonotype was detected many times. The chain links TRBV7-8 to TRBJ2-5; D could derive from TRBD1 or TRBD2 (6 bases each). Germline V gene lookup returns CDR1 SGHVS and CDR2 FQNEAQ. The CDR3 runs to 15 residues. The V end lost 4 bases, the J end lost 3 bases, and 15 bases lay between the germline ends. In DNA form, the CDR3 reads TGTGCCAGCAGCTCACCGACTAGGGGGGAAGAGACCCAGTACTTC. Translation gives CASSSPTRGEETQYF.